Below, 32 T cell receptor beta chains from the same sample are listed, as sequenced in a study of cytomegalovirus exposure and HLA in healthy donors. The data were produced by immunoSEQ multiplex PCR, yet TCRdb's version contains in-frame clones alone and is incomplete. Of some 70,000 clones detected, over 80% appear once; the ten largest clones hold around 3%. Sequenced material: PBMCs. The origin of the receptors is a young man in good health and CMV-seronegative.

This clone has a single count. V gene TRBV4-1 combines with J gene TRBJ2-7; possibly TRBD1 for D (5 bases). The CDR3 has 13 amino acids. Germline V lookup: CDR1 MGHRA, CDR2 YSYEKL. V dropped 0 bases and J dropped 3 bases, with 6 bases sitting between them. The CDR3 sequence is CASSQDQGYEQYF. The CDR3 DNA sequence: TGCGCCAGCAGCCAAGATCAGGGCTACGAGCAGTACTTC.

V usage is TRBV9 and J usage is TRBJ2-5, with 11 bases lining up with TRBD1. V shed 4 bases and J 4 bases; nucleotides not matched to a gene: 9. This CDR3 is 16 amino acids long. From germline, CDR1 is SGDLS and CDR2 YYNGEE. The CDR3 DNA reads TGTGCCAGCAGCCCGCGGGACAGGGGGTTCGTAGAGACCCAGTACTTC. Translated, it gives CASSPRDRGFVETQYF. The complete variable domain, with remaining parts taken from reference TRBV9 and TRBJ2-5, reads DSGVTQTPKHLITATGQRVTLRCSPRSGDLSVYWYQQSLDQGLQFLIQYYNGEERAKGNILERFSAQQFPDLHSELNLSSLELGDSALYFCASSPRDRGFVETQYFGPGTRLLVL.

The V and J genes are TRBV23-1 and TRBJ2-2, with D perhaps TRBD2 (7 bases). TRBV23-1 carries the ORF label, with uncertain function. The CDR3 is 15 residues long. Trimming stripped 2 bases from V and 2 bases from J, with 9 bases between. The CDR3 sequence is CASSQGGANTGELFF. In DNA form, the CDR3 reads TGCGCCAGCAGTCAAGGGGGGGCAAACACCGGGGAGCTGTTTTTT.

The rearrangement links TRBV6-4 to TRBJ1-5; D not certain. This CDR3 has 12 amino acids. Trimming removed 7 bases at V and 0 bases at J, with 4 bases between. Per germline, CDR1 MRHNA and CDR2 SNTAGT. This CDR3 is CASIVSNQPQHF. CDR3 in DNA: TGTGCCAGCATCGTTAGCAATCAGCCCCAGCATTTT.

This chain joins TRBV5-4 and TRBJ2-2; no reliable D call. The V end lost 4 bases, the J end lost 7 bases, and 14 bases lay between the germline ends. This CDR3 region has 14 residues. The germline V gene encodes CDR1 SGHNT and CDR2 YYREEE (reference sequence). DNA for the CDR3: TGTGCCAGCAGCGGAGTAGACTTCGTCGGGGAGCTGTTTTTT. This sequence encodes CASSGVDFVGELFF.

The CDR3: CASSSTQTSGGSLAKNIQYF. The CDR3 nucleotides are TGTGCCAGCAGCTCCACACAGACTAGCGGGGGCTCGCTAGCCAAAAACATTCAGTACTTC. This chain uses TRBV13 with TRBJ2-4, with 12 bases lining up with TRBD2. The CDR3 has 20 residues. With V trimmed by 4 bases and J by 0 bases, 13 bases remained unmatched. CDR1 PRHDT and CDR2 FYEKMQ come from the germline V gene (reference sequence).

This clone turned up a few times. V is TRBV5-1 and J is TRBJ2-5, with a tentative D call TRBD1 (6 bases). CDR1 and CDR2 (germline): SGHRS, YFSETQ. V shed 1 base and J shed 2 bases, with 18 bases lying between them. This CDR3 has 17 residues. The CDR3 region is CASSLNRSGATQETQYF. The CDR3 DNA is TGCGCCAGCAGCTTGAATCGATCAGGGGCTACTCAAGAGACCCAGTACTTC.

This chain uses TRBV19 with TRBJ2-2; D may be TRBD1 (6 bases). The CDR3 consists of 13 residues. Per germline, CDR1 LNHDA and CDR2 SQIVND (reference sequence). The V end lost 5 bases, the J end lost 7 bases, and 11 bases lay between the germline ends. For the CDR3, the DNA is TGTGCCAGTAGTCCCGGACAGAACGGGGAGCTGTTTTTT. Translating it yields CASSPGQNGELFF.

The V gene is TRBV29-1, the J gene TRBJ2-3, with D possibly TRBD1 on 5 matching bases. Germline V CDR1 and CDR2: SQVTM, ANQGSEA. The ends were cut back, 7 bases at V and 6 bases at J, with 17 bases in the middle. This CDR3 region has 13 residues. CDR3 residues: CSACENTGDTQYF. DNA for the CDR3: TGCAGCGCGTGTGAAAATACAGGTGATACGCAGTATTTT.

The CDR3 DNA follows: TGTGCCAGCAGCTTAGGATCGGGGGGCCCCGGGTCCTTTCAGTACTTC. This sequence encodes CASSLGSGGPGSFQYF. The chain combines TRBV7-9 with TRBJ2-4; tentative D call: TRBD2 (7 bases). With 1 base removed from V and 11 bases from J, the gap between germline ends came to 21 bases. The CDR3 has 16 residues. Germline V CDR1 and CDR2: SEHNR, FQNEAQ (reference sequence).

This clone was seen a single time. This chain uses TRBV5-6 with TRBJ2-7; 7 bases agree with TRBD1. V gave up 4 bases and J gave up 3 bases; unmatched junction bases: 10. Germline loops: CDR1 SGHDT, CDR2 YYEEEE. The CDR3 sequence is 15 residues long. Here the CDR3 reads CASSQTNRGIYEQYV. The CDR3 DNA follows: TGTGCCAGCAGCCAGACCAACAGGGGAATCTACGAGCAGTACGTC.

This clone was seen only a few times. The DNA for the CDR3 is TGTGCCTGGAGGACAGGGCTTCACACTGAAGCTTTCTTT. It codes for CAWRTGLHTEAFF. This chain connects TRBV30 to TRBJ1-1; 7 bases are a match to TRBD1. V dropped 3 bases and J dropped 3; count of bases not matched to a gene: 4. The germline CDR1 and CDR2 sequences are GTSNPN and SVGIG (reference sequence). The CDR3 totals 13 residues.

The chain links TRBV5-8 to TRBJ2-7, with a weak D call TRBD1 (5 bases). Per the germline V gene, CDR1 is SGHTS and CDR2 is YDEGEE. CDR3 length: 13 residues. V lost 0 bases to trimming and J lost 3 bases, with 7 bases between them. For the CDR3, the DNA is TGTGCCAGCAGCTTGGCCCAGGGCTACGAGCAGTACGTC. The encoded protein is CASSLAQGYEQYV.

A word on this clone: The DNA is left out, because the CDR3 cannot be placed on it with certainty; the CDR3 is given as TCRdb lists it. V is TRBV6-5 and J is TRBJ1-2. The CDR3 is 12 residues long, counting both termini. Germline V gene lookup returns CDR1 MNHEY and CDR2 SVGAGI. CDR3: CATLGRNYGCTF.

The chain carries TRBV2 and TRBJ1-6, with 9 positions matching TRBD1. This CDR3 is built from 13 residues. Germline V gene data show CDR1 as SNHLY and CDR2 as FYNNEI. The J segment lost 10 bases and the V segment lost 8 bases, leaving 6 bases of the junction unmatched. The CDR3 nucleotides read TGTGCCAGCTTGAGGACAGGGGAGTCACCCCTCCACTTT. Protein sequence: CASLRTGESPLHF.

The CDR3 coding sequence is TGTGCCAGCAGCCGAGGGACAGGGTCTATGGAGACCCAGTACTTC. Its protein product is CASSRGTGSMETQYF. The chain is built from TRBV7-9 and TRBJ2-5; 9 positions match TRBD1. CDR1 is SEHNR and CDR2 is FQNEAQ in the germline V gene (reference sequence). The CDR3 spans 15 residues. V was clipped by 5 bases and J by 5 bases; unmatched bases: 9.

This sequence joins TRBV4-3 and TRBJ2-1; 9 bases map to TRBD2. Trimming at V came to 0 bases and at J to 8 bases, leaving 11 bases not matched to a gene. Germline V gives CDR1 LGHNA, CDR2 YSLEER. This CDR3 contains 17 residues. The CDR3 reads CASSQEGPGLATYEQFF. CDR3 nucleotides: TGCGCCAGCAGCCAAGAGGGACCGGGACTAGCTACGTATGAGCAGTTCTTC.

The chain employs TRBV6-5 and TRBJ2-3, with TRBD1 matching 9 bases. Per the germline V gene, CDR1 is MNHEY and CDR2 is SVGAGI. After removal of 4 bases from V and 3 bases from J, the junction contained 2 bases not matched to a gene. The CDR3 has 14 residues. The CDR3 DNA follows: TGTGCCAGCAGTTCAGGACAGGGGACAGATACGCAGTATTTT. It codes for CASSSGQGTDTQYF.

This clone has just one count. The genes are TRBV27 and TRBJ1-5; D gene uncertain. The germline V and J ends were trimmed by 5 bases and 6 bases, with 14 bases remaining between them. Per the germline V gene, CDR1 is MNHEY and CDR2 is SMNVEV (reference sequence). This CDR3 is 14 amino acids long. The CDR3 reads CASSVAVGGQPQHF. The CDR3 nucleotides read TGTGCCAGCAGTGTCGCAGTTGGCGGTCAGCCCCAGCATTTT.

The V gene is TRBV6-5, the J gene TRBJ2-3; 8 bases match TRBD1. Germline V gene data show CDR1 as MNHEY and CDR2 as SVGAGI. The CDR3 consists of 14 residues. With 6 bases clipped from V and 1 base from J, the junction kept 3 bases outside the gene matches. DNA for the CDR3: TGTGCCAGCAGCCAGACAGGGGGCACAGATACGCAGTATTTT. As protein: CASSQTGGTDTQYF.

The chain has TRBV11-3 and TRBJ2-3; possibly TRBD2 for D (5 bases). The CDR3 totals 18 residues. CDR1 is SGHNT, CDR2 YENEEA, per germline. V lost 5 bases to trimming and J lost 3 bases, with 24 bases between them. CDR3: CASSPRGYGVEDTDTQYF. CDR3 coding DNA: TGTGCCAGCAGCCCCCGGGGTTATGGGGTCGAGGATACAGATACGCAGTATTTT.

This clone occurred a few times. The chain has TRBV5-8 and TRBJ2-6; D unclear. This CDR3 has 15 residues. Germline V lookup: CDR1 SGHTS, CDR2 YDEGEE. Trimming pared 0 bases from V and 2 bases from J, leaving 6 bases between. CDR3 nucleotides: TGTGCCAGCAGCTTGGGGTTAGCTGGGGCCAACGTCCTGACTTTC. Its translation is CASSLGLAGANVLTF.

This chain connects TRBV27 to TRBJ1-1; a possible D gene is TRBD1 (6 bases). The CDR3 totals 14 residues. Trimming pared 1 base from V and 5 bases from J, leaving 11 bases between. CDR1 and CDR2 from the germline V gene are MNHEY and SMNVEV (reference sequence). CDR3 region: CASSLLQGNTEAFF. In DNA form, the CDR3 reads TGTGCCAGCAGTTTATTACAGGGAAATACTGAAGCTTTCTTT.

The chain is built from TRBV27 and TRBJ1-2; 7 bases line up with TRBD1. Germline trimming cut 4 bases from V and 4 bases from J; bases unmatched to any gene: 9. This CDR3 region has 15 residues. Germline assignment: CDR1 MNHEY and CDR2 SMNVEV (reference sequence). In DNA form, the CDR3 reads TGTGCCAGCAGTTGGACCACGACAGGGAGCTATGGCTACACCTTC. Amino acid sequence: CASSWTTTGSYGYTF.

The V and J genes are TRBV6-4 and TRBJ2-1; D gene ambiguous. This CDR3 contains 16 residues. Trimming removed 0 bases at V and 0 bases at J, with 9 bases between. Germline loops: CDR1 MRHNA, CDR2 SNTAGT. The CDR3 loop reads CASSDSEAHSYNEQFF. The CDR3 DNA reads as TGTGCCAGCAGTGACTCAGAGGCACACTCCTACAATGAGCAGTTCTTC.

The chain is built from TRBV27 and TRBJ1-3; TRBD1 agrees at 10 bases. The CDR3 consists of 19 residues. CDR1 and CDR2 (germline): MNHEY, SMNVEV (reference sequence). Trimming took 5 bases from V and 1 from J; bases not matched to a gene: 14. CDR3 region: CASSPRGTGVPSSGNTIYF. The CDR3 nucleotides read TGTGCCAGCAGTCCCCGGGGGACAGGGGTCCCCAGTTCTGGAAACACCATATATTTT.

The V and J genes are TRBV27 and TRBJ2-3; 10 nucleotides match TRBD2. Germline V gene lookup returns CDR1 MNHEY and CDR2 SMNVEV (reference sequence). The CDR3 totals 17 residues. Trimming cost V 7 bases and J 0 bases; bases outside gene matches: 10. CDR3 loop: CASMGTSVTSSTDTQYF. In DNA form, the CDR3 reads TGTGCCAGCATGGGGACTAGCGTAACTTCCAGCACAGATACGCAGTATTTT.

The chain combines TRBV30 with TRBJ1-2; TRBD1 might be the D (5 bases). The CDR3 consists of 14 residues. Germline loops: CDR1 GTSNPN, CDR2 SVGIG (reference sequence). Trimming took 1 base from V and 6 from J, leaving 15 bases between them. CDR3 residues: CAWSARQGSNGYTF. CDR3 DNA sequence: TGTGCCTGGAGTGCACGCCAGGGATCCAATGGCTACACCTTC.

This chain joins TRBV28 and TRBJ1-1; D remains unclear. CDR1 and CDR2 (germline): MDHEN, SYDVKM. The V end lost 8 bases, the J end lost 3 bases, and 22 bases lay between the germline ends. The CDR3 spans 16 residues. This chain's CDR3 is CASPPAVPMADTEAFF. CDR3 coding DNA: TGTGCCAGCCCCCCAGCGGTCCCGATGGCGGACACTGAAGCTTTCTTT.

The CDR3 nucleotides are TGTGCCAGCAGACGTTCGTATCCGGGACTAGCGGGGGGATTCTACGAGCAGTACGTC. This translates into CASRRSYPGLAGGFYEQYV. This rearrangement joins TRBV5-6 to TRBJ2-7; 15 bases match TRBD2. With V trimmed by 5 bases and J by 3 bases, 15 bases remained unmatched. This CDR3 is 19 amino acids long. Looked up from germline, CDR1 is SGHDT and CDR2 is YYEEEE.

The chain recombines TRBV19 with TRBJ1-1; D call uncertain. This CDR3 comprises 12 residues. V shed 5 bases and J shed 2 bases, with 6 bases lying between them. CDR1 is LNHDA, CDR2 SQIVND, per germline (reference sequence). The CDR3 DNA sequence: TGTGCCAGTAGTGTAAAAAACACTGAAGCTTTCTTT. Its protein is CASSVKNTEAFF.

J is TRBJ2-7 and V is TRBV6-1; tentative D call: TRBD2 (5 bases). The V gene's germline CDR1 is MNHNS and CDR2 SASEGT. Trimming pared 6 bases from V and 5 bases from J, leaving 11 bases between. This CDR3 contains 12 residues. The CDR3: CASRRASHEQYV. The CDR3 DNA sequence: TGTGCCAGCAGGAGGGCGTCCCACGAGCAGTACGTC.